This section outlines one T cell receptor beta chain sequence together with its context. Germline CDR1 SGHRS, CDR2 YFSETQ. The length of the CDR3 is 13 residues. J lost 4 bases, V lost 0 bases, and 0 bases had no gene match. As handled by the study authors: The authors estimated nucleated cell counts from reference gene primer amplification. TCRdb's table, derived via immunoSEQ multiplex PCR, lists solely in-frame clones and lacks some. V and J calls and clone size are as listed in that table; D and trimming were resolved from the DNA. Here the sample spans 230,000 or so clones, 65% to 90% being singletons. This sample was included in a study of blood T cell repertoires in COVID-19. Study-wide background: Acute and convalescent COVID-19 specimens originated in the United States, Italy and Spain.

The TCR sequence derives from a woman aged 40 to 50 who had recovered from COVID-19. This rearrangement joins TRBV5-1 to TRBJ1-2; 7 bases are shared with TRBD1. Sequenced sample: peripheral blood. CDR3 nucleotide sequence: TGCGCCAGCAGCTTGGACAGGGGCTATGGCTACACCTTC. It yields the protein CASSLDRGYGYTF. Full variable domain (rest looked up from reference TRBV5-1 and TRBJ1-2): KAGVTQTPRYLIKTRGQQVTLSCSPISGHRSVSWYQQTPGQGLQFLFEYFSETQRNKGNFPGRFSGRQFSNSRSEMNVSTLELGDSALYLCASSLDRGYGYTFGSGTRLTVV.